Each of the 20 T cell receptor beta chains below was sequenced from the same sample in a study of blood T cell repertoires in COVID-19. Sequencing used immunoSEQ multiplex PCR; TCRdb keeps in-frame clones, though not all of them. The sample contains 250,000 to 400,000 clones, 90% of which appear only once. Specimen: PBMCs or T cells enriched from blood (not recorded which). The receptors stem from a man aged 55 to 70 who had recovered from COVID-19.

Worth noting for this clone: The sample carries other DNA sequences with the same CDR3. This chain joins TRBV5-1 and TRBJ2-7; 8 nucleotides match TRBD1. This CDR3 region has 14 residues. CDR1 and CDR2 (germline): SGHRS, YFSETQ. V was clipped by 0 bases and J by 6 bases; unmatched bases: 5. The CDR3 sequence is CASSLVQGAGEQYF. The CDR3 DNA follows: TGCGCCAGCAGCTTGGTCCAGGGGGCAGGCGAGCAGTACTTC.

The chain recombines TRBV5-1 with TRBJ2-1; 7 bases are a match to TRBD2. The CDR3 is 15 residues long. Germline loops: CDR1 SGHRS, CDR2 YFSETQ. Trimming at V came to 2 bases and at J to 6 bases, leaving 8 bases not matched to a gene. CDR3 protein: CASSLAAGSGNEQFF. For the CDR3, the DNA is TGCGCCAGCAGCTTAGCAGCGGGATCAGGCAATGAGCAGTTCTTC. Together with reference TRBV5-1 and TRBJ2-1, the CDR3 gives the full variable domain: KAGVTQTPRYLIKTRGQQVTLSCSPISGHRSVSWYQQTPGQGLQFLFEYFSETQRNKGNFPGRFSGRQFSNSRSEMNVSTLELGDSALYLCASSLAAGSGNEQFFGPGTRLTVL.

The chain is built from TRBV11-2 and TRBJ2-1; D might be TRBD2 (6 bases). Germline CDR1 and CDR2: SGHAT and FQNNGV. This CDR3 is built from 14 residues. The V and J ends lost 5 bases and 0 bases respectively, with 8 bases between them. CDR3 amino acids: CASSADYSYNEQFF. In DNA, the CDR3 is TGTGCCAGCAGCGCGGACTACTCCTACAATGAGCAGTTCTTC.

The chain combines TRBV6-5 with TRBJ2-7, with a possible D match to TRBD2 (6 bases). The CDR3 runs 15 residues. The V end was cut by 11 bases, the J end by 0 bases, with 20 bases between. Germline V gene data show CDR1 as MNHEY and CDR2 as SVGAGI. The CDR3 loop is CAGRLGTSSSYEQYF. DNA of the CDR3: TGTGCCGGACGCCTGGGGACTTCCAGCTCCTACGAGCAGTACTTC.

The V gene is TRBV7-8, the J gene TRBJ1-4; D ambiguous. CDR1 and CDR2 (germline): SGHVS, FQNEAQ. Between the trimmed V and J ends, which lost 1 base and 7 bases, there was a span of 10 bases. The CDR3 consists of 14 residues. The chain's CDR3 is CASSLGLAFEKLFF. Here the CDR3 DNA reads TGTGCCAGCAGCTTAGGCTTGGCATTTGAAAAACTGTTTTTT.

The chain is built from TRBV5-4 and TRBJ1-3; D remains unclear. Germline values: CDR1 SGHNT, CDR2 YYREEE (reference sequence). The CDR3 is 14 amino acids. The V gene lost 0 bases and the J gene lost 4 bases, with 8 bases spanning the gap. CDR3 in amino acids: CASSLEGGGNTIYF. The CDR3 coding sequence is TGTGCCAGCAGCTTGGAGGGAGGCGGAAACACCATATATTTT.

As concerns this clone: Other DNA sequences in this specimen translate into the identical CDR3. The rearrangement links TRBV29-1 to TRBJ2-7; D ambiguous. Germline CDR1 reads SQVTM; CDR2 reads ANQGSEA. Trimming shortened V by 2 bases and J by 2 bases, and 10 bases separated the two germline ends. The CDR3 consists of 13 residues. CDR3 protein: CSVESQATYEQYF. The CDR3 DNA sequence: TGCAGCGTTGAAAGCCAGGCGACCTACGAGCAGTACTTC.

This chain links TRBV11-3 with TRBJ2-7; weak D call: TRBD2 (6 bases). Germline V gene lookup returns CDR1 SGHNT and CDR2 YENEEA. The V end lost 1 base, the J end lost 1 base, and 8 bases lay between the germline ends. The CDR3 extends over 14 amino acids. CDR3 coding DNA: TGTGCCAGCAGCTTAGTCGGAGGGTCCTACGAGCAGTACTTC. This translates into CASSLVGGSYEQYF.

In the case of this clone: Other DNA sequences in this sample translate to the same CDR3. The genes are TRBV7-2 and TRBJ1-5, with D hard to call. Trimming stripped 1 base from V and 5 bases from J, with 9 bases between. Germline CDR1 is SGHTA and CDR2 is FQGNSA. The CDR3 runs to 14 residues. CDR3 residues: CASSLDGSYQPQHF. Written as DNA, the CDR3 is TGTGCCAGCAGCTTAGACGGGTCATATCAGCCCCAGCATTTT. Full variable domain (rest looked up from reference TRBV7-2 and TRBJ1-5): GAGVSQSPSNKVTEKGKDVELRCDPISGHTALYWYRQSLGQGLEFLIYFQGNSAPDKSGLPSDRFSAERTGGSVSTLTIQRTQQEDSAVYLCASSLDGSYQPQHFGDGTRLSIL.

This chain links TRBV4-2 with TRBJ1-1; the D gene is possibly TRBD1 (5 bases). The germline V gene encodes CDR1 LGHNA and CDR2 YNFKEQ. V was pared by 0 bases and J by 1 base, with 12 bases between. The CDR3 is 16 residues long. The CDR3 DNA reads TGTGCCAGCAGCCAAGATCCCAGGGCCACGAACACTGAAGCTTTCTTT. It translates to CASSQDPRATNTEAFF.

The chain uses TRBV6-5 and TRBJ1-3, with unresolved D. The CDR3 is 13 amino acids. The V end lost 11 bases, the J end lost 4 bases, and 15 bases lay between the germline ends. The V gene's germline CDR1 is MNHEY and CDR2 SVGAGI. CDR3: CAVTPGGGNTIYF. DNA of the CDR3: TGTGCCGTAACCCCGGGTGGAGGAAACACCATATATTTT.

The chain links TRBV12-3 or TRBV12-4 to TRBJ1-3, with a weak D call TRBD1 (5 bases). V lost 7 bases and J lost 6, with 13 bases in between. The CDR3 spans 13 residues. DNA of the CDR3: TGTGCCAGCACTTCTCAAGGGGTAAACACCATATATTTT. Translation gives CASTSQGVNTIYF.

This chain links TRBV6-5 with TRBJ2-3, with D possibly being TRBD2 (6 bases). The CDR3 is 14 amino acids. V lost 6 bases to trimming and J lost 6 bases, with 16 bases between them. Germline-derived CDR1 and CDR2 are MNHEY and SVGAGI. CDR3 amino acids: CASSRGPSVDTQYF. The CDR3 DNA follows: TGTGCCAGCAGCCGAGGGCCTAGCGTCGATACGCAGTATTTT.

V is TRBV18 and J is TRBJ1-4; 8 bases agree with TRBD1. Germline V gene data show CDR1 as KGHSH and CDR2 as LQKENI. This CDR3 has 14 amino acids. V trimming: 3 bases; J trimming: 8 bases; junction bases outside the gene matches: 5. The CDR3 here is CASSPNRGREKLFF. Written as DNA, the CDR3 is TGTGCCAGCTCACCTAACAGGGGGAGAGAAAAACTGTTTTTT.

The chain links TRBV19 to TRBJ1-5; D gene unclear. Trimming left V 7 bases short and J 3 bases short, with 19 bases between. The CDR3 is made up of 16 amino acids. Germline CDR1 LNHDA, CDR2 SQIVND (reference sequence). This CDR3 is CASTPAQRVVNQPQHF. CDR3 coding DNA: TGTGCCAGTACCCCTGCCCAGCGGGTGGTCAATCAGCCCCAGCATTTT.

The rearrangement links TRBV4-1 to TRBJ2-3; D not resolved. Germline V gene data show CDR1 as MGHRA and CDR2 as YSYEKL. The CDR3 has 16 amino acids. Trimming shortened V by 6 bases and J by 2 bases, and 18 bases separated the two germline ends. DNA of the CDR3: TGCGCCAGCAGTCGAAGTGTACCGGTTGCCACAGATACGCAGTATTTT. Protein sequence: CASSRSVPVATDTQYF.

The chain links TRBV6-5 to TRBJ1-1; D is undetermined. V lost 8 bases, J lost 4 bases, and 17 bases lay in between. CDR1 and CDR2 (germline): MNHEY, SVGAGI. This CDR3 is built from 14 residues. CDR3 nucleotide sequence: TGTGCCAGCTCGGGCGGGTCTGAAGCCACTGAAGCTTTCTTT. This encodes CASSGGSEATEAFF.

The rearrangement joins TRBV7-9 to TRBJ1-4; tentatively, D is TRBD1 (6 bases). Germline V gene lookup returns CDR1 SEHNR and CDR2 FQNEAQ (reference sequence). The CDR3 has 16 amino acids. The germline V and J ends were trimmed by 4 bases and 3 bases, with 15 bases remaining between them. The CDR3 loop is CASSSFGGQANEKLFF. Written as DNA, the CDR3 is TGTGCCAGCAGCTCGTTCGGGGGGCAGGCTAATGAAAAACTGTTTTTT.

The V call is TRBV5-6, the J call TRBJ2-3; D not certain. Germline V lookup: CDR1 SGHDT, CDR2 YYEEEE. Trimming took off 0 bases at V and 2 bases at J, with 4 bases between the two ends. This CDR3 comprises 13 residues. DNA for the CDR3: TGTGCCAGCAGCTTGGCATCCACAGATACGCAGTATTTT. It is translated as CASSLASTDTQYF. The variable domain in full, completed from reference TRBV5-6 and TRBJ2-3, reads DAGVTQSPTHLIKTRGQQVTLRCSPKSGHDTVSWYQQALGQGPQFIFQYYEEEERQRGNFPDRFSGHQFPNYSSELNVNALLLGDSALYLCASSLASTDTQYFGPGTRLTVL.

The chain employs TRBV6-1 and TRBJ2-7; no definite D call. CDR3 length: 11 residues. Trimming shortened V by 2 bases and J by 7 bases, and 6 bases separated the two germline ends. CDR1 and CDR2 from the germline V gene are MNHNS and SASEGT. The CDR3: CASSELEEQYF. CDR3 sequence (DNA): TGTGCCAGCAGTGAACTGGAGGAGCAGTACTTC.